This paragraph reports one T cell receptor (beta chain). The antigen is unknown. These data come from a study of cytomegalovirus exposure and HLA in healthy donors. Points from the study as a whole: According to a subsequent analysis, TCR clusters identified in the first cohort showed a tendency to co-occur across the 120 validation repertoires. Rare TCR sequences dominated, though some public TCRs recurred in many donors.

The assay was immunoSEQ multiplex PCR, and TCRdb's table has in-frame clones only and misses some. Among 50,000 to 65,000 clones, approximately 95% were seen once, and the ten largest hold around 7%. Germline V gene lookup returns CDR1 SGHVS and CDR2 FQNEAQ. There are 15 residues in the CDR3. Trimming shortened V by 5 bases and J by 1 base, and 14 bases separated the two germline ends. The clonotype originates from a woman under 30 in good health and CMV-seropositive. J is TRBJ2-5 and V is TRBV7-8; tentative D call: TRBD1 (6 bases). Sequenced input: PBMCs. This CDR3 is CASSPYRDTQETQYF. As DNA, the CDR3 is TGTGCCAGCAGCCCATACCGGGACACCCAAGAGACCCAGTACTTC.